These 20 T cell receptor beta chains were sequenced from one sample in a study of blood T cell repertoires in COVID-19. Method: immunoSEQ multiplex PCR; TCRdb's copy keeps in-frame clones and lacks some. The sample lists roughly 250,000 clones, 70% to 90% seen once, with 1.9% in the top ten. The sequencing input was PBMCs or T cells enriched from blood (not recorded which). Receptors were obtained from a woman in her 50s who had recovered from COVID-19.

The gene calls are TRBV28 and TRBJ1-5; maybe TRBD1 (5 bases). This CDR3 comprises 12 residues. CDR1 is MDHEN and CDR2 is SYDVKM in the germline V gene. V was cut by 1 base and J by 7 bases, with 5 bases left in between. CDR3 coding DNA: TGTGCCAGCAGTTTATACAGGCAGCCCCAGCATTTT. This encodes CASSLYRQPQHF.

This chain links TRBV6-5 with TRBJ1-1, with no clear D. The germline V gene encodes CDR1 MNHEY and CDR2 SVGAGI. With 2 bases removed from V and 1 base from J, the gap between germline ends came to 14 bases. This CDR3 spans 16 amino acids. CDR3 nucleotide sequence: TGTGCCAGCAGTTACGGTGAGGGCCTGAAGAACACTGAAGCTTTCTTT. Residues: CASSYGEGLKNTEAFF.

The rearrangement joins TRBV28 to TRBJ2-5; 8 bases are a match to TRBD2. CDR1 and CDR2 from the germline V gene are MDHEN and SYDVKM. The CDR3 runs to 14 residues. The ends lost 4 bases at V and 5 bases at J; junction bases unmatched: 6. DNA of the CDR3: TGTGCCAGCAGTTCCCCACCGGGGGGGGAGACCCAGTACTTC. Encoded protein: CASSSPPGGETQYF.

The chain has TRBV5-5 and TRBJ2-1; 13 nucleotides agree with TRBD2. The CDR3 has 15 residues. Germline loops: CDR1 SGHKS, CDR2 YYEKEE (reference sequence). V dropped 2 bases and J dropped 7; count of bases not matched to a gene: 3. DNA of the CDR3: TGTGCCAGCAGCTTTGGACTAGCGGGAGCAAATGAGCAGTTCTTC. Translation: CASSFGLAGANEQFF.

V usage is TRBV28 and J usage is TRBJ2-7, with D perhaps TRBD1 (5 bases). The V end was cut by 3 bases, the J end by 5 bases, with 14 bases between. The V gene's germline CDR1 is MDHEN and CDR2 SYDVKM. CDR3 length: 14 amino acids. CDR3 in DNA: TGTGCCAGCAGTTTTTCGGCAGGGCTCCACGAGCAGTACTTC. It encodes CASSFSAGLHEQYF.

The rearrangement joins TRBV28 to TRBJ1-5; TRBD1 matches at 8 bases. This CDR3 has 16 amino acids. Germline CDR1 reads MDHEN; CDR2 reads SYDVKM. The J segment lost 3 bases and the V segment lost 4 bases, leaving 8 bases of the junction unmatched. The CDR3, as DNA: TGTGCCAGCAGTTCAAGACAGGGGCCCTTCAATCAGCCCCAGCATTTT. Its translation is CASSSRQGPFNQPQHF. Full variable domain (remainder filled in from reference TRBV28 and TRBJ1-5): DVKVTQSSRYLVKRTGEKVFLECVQDMDHENMFWYRQDPGLGLRLIYFSYDVKMKEKGDIPEGYSVSREKKERFSLILESASTNQTSMYLCASSSRQGPFNQPQHFGDGTRLSIL.

The chain couples TRBV5-4 to TRBJ2-7; 7 nucleotides align to TRBD1. This CDR3 region has 13 residues. The ends lost 7 bases at V and 3 bases at J; junction bases unmatched: 7. Per germline, CDR1 SGHNT and CDR2 YYREEE (reference sequence). The CDR3 DNA is TGTGCCAGCCGACGAGACAGGGTCTACGAGCAGTACTTC. As protein: CASRRDRVYEQYF.

The V call is TRBV28, the J call TRBJ1-5, with no clear D. Trimming removed 1 base from V and 2 bases from J, with 6 bases in between. Germline assignment: CDR1 MDHEN and CDR2 SYDVKM. There are 14 residues in the CDR3. This chain's CDR3 is CASSLLVGNQPQHF. The CDR3 DNA reads as TGTGCCAGCAGTTTATTAGTGGGCAATCAGCCCCAGCATTTT.

This chain links TRBV27 with TRBJ1-1; 9 bases are a match to TRBD1. CDR3 length equals 18 residues. The trim removed 2 bases at V and 4 bases at J, leaving 14 bases unmatched. CDR1 and CDR2 from the germline V gene are MNHEY and SMNVEV (reference sequence). CDR3 sequence: CASSLTRTGASLPTEAFF. The DNA of the CDR3 is TGTGCCAGCAGTTTAACCCGGACAGGGGCCTCCTTACCCACTGAAGCTTTCTTT.

The chain recombines TRBV5-6 with TRBJ2-1; TRBD2 matches at 11 bases. This CDR3 has 18 amino acids. V was clipped by 3 bases and J by 4 bases; unmatched bases: 12. CDR1 SGHDT and CDR2 YYEEEE come from the germline V gene. As DNA, the CDR3 is TGTGCCAGCAGCTCAGATTTTAGCGGGAGGGCCGTATACAATGAGCAGTTCTTC. This encodes CASSSDFSGRAVYNEQFF.

The chain carries TRBV28 and TRBJ1-2; 7 bases map to TRBD1. The CDR3 is made up of 15 amino acids. CDR1 is MDHEN, CDR2 SYDVKM, per germline. J gave up 4 bases and V 5 bases, and 10 bases lay outside the gene matches. The CDR3 loop is CASSSAGDRSYGYTF. Here the CDR3 DNA reads TGTGCCAGCAGTAGCGCCGGGGACAGATCCTATGGCTACACCTTC.

This clone was counted once. This CDR3 is CASSLTDRGRGNEQFF. The CDR3 nucleotides read TGTGCCAGCAGCTTAACCGACAGGGGGCGCGGTAATGAGCAGTTCTTC. The V gene is TRBV7-8, the J gene TRBJ2-1; 10 bases are shared with TRBD1. J gave up 7 bases and V 2 bases, and 8 bases lay outside the gene matches. The CDR3 sequence is 16 residues long. Germline CDR1 reads SGHVS; CDR2 reads FQNEAQ.

The table lists this clone with a few counts. Other DNA sequences from this sample encode an identical CDR3 as well. The chain uses TRBV12-3 or TRBV12-4 and TRBJ2-7; TRBD1 is a possible D gene (5 bases). The CDR3 has 13 amino acids. The V gene lost 5 bases and the J gene lost 0 bases, with 8 bases spanning the gap. CDR3 loop: CASSPTGSYEQYF. Written as DNA, the CDR3 is TGTGCCAGCAGTCCCACAGGCTCCTACGAGCAGTACTTC.

The rearrangement uses TRBV5-4 and TRBJ2-7; weak D call: TRBD2 (9 bases). Germline V gene lookup returns CDR1 SGHNT and CDR2 YYREEE (reference sequence). The CDR3 consists of 17 residues. The ends were cut back, 4 bases at V and 4 bases at J, with 24 bases in the middle. The CDR3 sequence: CASSPQGASGNGYEQYF. The CDR3 nucleotides read TGTGCCAGCAGCCCTCAGGGGGCTAGCGGGAATGGTTACGAGCAGTACTTC.

The chain carries TRBV27 and TRBJ2-1, with 10 bases identical to TRBD2. The CDR3 extends over 14 amino acids. V dropped 7 bases and J dropped 7; count of bases not matched to a gene: 7. Germline CDR1 reads MNHEY; CDR2 reads SMNVEV (reference sequence). The CDR3 here is CASKSGLALNEQFF. CDR3 DNA: TGTGCCAGCAAGTCGGGACTAGCGTTAAATGAGCAGTTCTTC.

The J gene is TRBJ1-4, the V gene TRBV5-5; D may be TRBD1 (6 bases). Germline CDR1 and CDR2: SGHKS and YYEKEE (reference sequence). This CDR3 has 15 residues. Trimming took off 2 bases at V and 7 bases at J, with 15 bases between the two ends. The CDR3 region is CASSFGGAPSEKLFF. The DNA of the CDR3 is TGTGCCAGCAGCTTCGGGGGGGCACCCAGTGAAAAACTGTTTTTT.

The V call is TRBV20-1, the J call TRBJ2-7, with 8 bases matching TRBD2. Germline V lookup: CDR1 DFQATT, CDR2 SNEGSKA (reference sequence). CDR3 length equals 19 residues. Trimming removed 3 bases from V and 0 bases from J; junction bases left unmatched: 19. The DNA for the CDR3 is TGCAGTGCTAGTATTGGGGGATTTAGCGGGACGAGGAGCTCCTACGAGCAGTACTTC. Its translation is CSASIGGFSGTRSSYEQYF.

The rearrangement joins TRBV6-5 to TRBJ2-7; D might be TRBD1 (6 bases). Trimming cost V 6 bases and J 2 bases, with 14 bases left between them. This CDR3 spans 14 amino acids. Looked up from germline, CDR1 is MNHEY and CDR2 is SVGAGI. The CDR3 region has the DNA TGTGCCAGCAGCCCGGACAGACCCCCCTACGAGCAGTACTTC. Protein product: CASSPDRPPYEQYF.

The chain joins TRBV29-1 to TRBJ2-1; TRBD2 might be the D (7 bases). The CDR3 runs to 16 residues. V shed 0 bases and J shed 0 bases, with 12 bases lying between them. Per the germline V gene, CDR1 is SQVTM and CDR2 is ANQGSEA. The CDR3 DNA is TGCAGCGTTGAAGATGGGGGCGGGAGCTCCTACAATGAGCAGTTCTTC. This codes for CSVEDGGGSSYNEQFF.

The gene calls are TRBV28 and TRBJ2-5, with D perhaps matching TRBD1 (5 bases). CDR1 and CDR2 from the germline V gene are MDHEN and SYDVKM. This CDR3 spans 15 amino acids. V lost 5 bases and J 4 bases, leaving 17 bases between the germline ends. The CDR3 DNA reads TGTGCCAGCAGTCCGTCGCAGGGCTTAGGAGAGACCCAGTACTTC. Translated, it gives CASSPSQGLGETQYF.